This TCR beta chain appears in the sequencing data of a study of blood T cell repertoires in COVID-19. As for the study in general: Samples representing acute and convalescent COVID-19 were sourced from the United States, Italy and Spain. Sources were T cells, B-cell-depleted T cells, or PBMCs; the material itself was cDNA or gDNA.

This CDR3 contains 14 residues. CDR1 MGHRA and CDR2 YSYEKL come from the germline V gene. V lost 8 bases, J lost 4 bases, and 1 base stayed unmatched. Sequencing used immunoSEQ multiplex PCR; TCRdb keeps in-frame clones, though not all of them. Of about 190,000 clones listed, around 83% are singletons. Material for sequencing was PBMCs or T cells enriched from blood (not recorded which). This TCR came from a woman in her thirties who had been exposed to COVID-19. The chain links TRBV4-1 to TRBJ2-2, with 13 bases lining up with TRBD2. CDR3 nucleotides: TGCGCCAGCGGGACTAGCGGGGCCACCGGGGAGCTGTTTTTT. It is translated as CASGTSGATGELFF.